These 20 T cell receptor beta chains came from one sample sequenced in a study of naive and memory T cell subsets. TCR cDNA received a 3' ligated oligonucleotide that carried a UMI. Four PCR rounds used nested alpha and beta constant region primers plus the SP2 primer. Each CDR3 protein is one row after TCRdb ran MiXCR on the 5' RACE reads. This sample has about 62,000 distinct CDR3 sequences, with 7% to 8% found just once. These receptors all stem from a female donor in good health.

In this sample, this clonotype turned up many times. This chain uses TRBV4-1 with TRBJ1-4; unclear D gene. Germline assignment: CDR1 MGHRA and CDR2 YSYEKL. The CDR3 loop spans 17 amino acids. V lost 0 bases, J lost 2 bases, and 13 bases lay in between. This CDR3 reads CASSQDPFDGTNEKLFF. CDR3 DNA sequence: TGCGCCAGCAGCCAAGATCCGTTTGATGGGACTAATGAAAAACTGTTTTTT.

The genes are TRBV5-4 and TRBJ1-3; D is unclear. Trimming stripped 2 bases from V and 4 bases from J, with 4 bases between. Germline CDR1 is SGHNT and CDR2 is YYREEE (reference sequence). The CDR3 has 12 residues. The CDR3 here is CASSFQGNTIYF. DNA of the CDR3: TGTGCCAGCAGCTTCCAGGGAAACACCATATATTTT.

This clonotype was detected only a few times. The chain has TRBV6-5 and TRBJ1-2; 8 bases agree with TRBD1. The germline CDR1 and CDR2 sequences are MNHEY and SVGAGI. This CDR3 is built from 13 residues. V shed 6 bases and J 7 bases; nucleotides not matched to a gene: 7. The CDR3 here is CASSTQGAGGYTF. CDR3 nucleotides: TGTGCCAGCAGCACCCAGGGGGCGGGTGGCTACACCTTC.

This clonotype showed up just a few times. The V gene is TRBV7-9, the J gene TRBJ2-5; 9 bases fit TRBD2. V lost 6 bases and J lost 4; bases outside the gene matches: 12. This CDR3 comprises 16 residues. Germline values: CDR1 SEHNR, CDR2 FQNEAQ (reference sequence). CDR3 in amino acids: CASSNYLAGVGETQYF. CDR3 DNA: TGTGCCAGCAGTAACTATTTAGCGGGAGTAGGAGAGACCCAGTACTTC.

This clonotype has ten or more counts. The CDR3 DNA is TGTGCCAGCAGTCCAATAGCGGGAGGGCTTCTAAAGACCCAGTACTTC. Encoded protein: CASSPIAGGLLKTQYF. J is TRBJ2-5 and V is TRBV2; 11 positions agree with TRBD2. V shed 5 bases, J shed 6 bases, and the junction held 11 bases outside the gene matches. Germline values: CDR1 SNHLY, CDR2 FYNNEI. The CDR3 has 16 residues.

The chain carries TRBV11-2 and TRBJ2-7, with D tentatively TRBD1 (6 bases). Germline V gene data show CDR1 as SGHAT and CDR2 as FQNNGV. CDR3 length: 15 amino acids. V lost 5 bases and J 4 bases, leaving 18 bases between the germline ends. The CDR3 loop reads CASSPAGDTSYEQYF. DNA for the CDR3: TGTGCCAGCAGCCCTGCCGGGGACACAAGTTACGAGCAGTACTTC.

CDR3 in DNA: TGTGCCAGCAGCTTAGCACCTAGCTGGTACAATGAGCAGTTCTTC. Its protein is CASSLAPSWYNEQFF. This rearrangement joins TRBV7-2 to TRBJ2-1, with D possibly TRBD2 on 5 matching bases. Germline V gene data show CDR1 as SGHTA and CDR2 as FQGNSA. Trimming removed 0 bases at V and 4 bases at J, with 10 bases between. This CDR3 spans 15 amino acids.

This clonotype has only a few counts. The J gene is TRBJ2-3, the V gene TRBV6-5, with 9 bases identical to TRBD2. Germline V gene lookup returns CDR1 MNHEY and CDR2 SVGAGI. The V segment lost 2 bases and the J segment 5 bases; nucleotides outside the gene matches: 5. The CDR3 is made up of 15 amino acids. The CDR3 DNA is TGTGCCAGCAGTTACGATGGCGGGAGGGGAGATACGCAGTATTTT. The encoded protein is CASSYDGGRGDTQYF.

This clonotype was counted a few times. The V gene is TRBV7-3, the J gene TRBJ2-3; 11 bases align to TRBD2. The CDR3 consists of 15 residues. Germline V CDR1 and CDR2: SGHTA, FQGTGA. V lost 5 bases, J lost 4 bases, and 5 bases stayed unmatched. The chain's CDR3 is CASSPLAGAPDTQYF. The CDR3, as DNA: TGTGCCAGCAGCCCACTAGCGGGAGCCCCAGATACGCAGTATTTT. Supplemented by reference TRBV7-3 and TRBJ2-3, the full variable domain reads GAGVSQTPSNKVTEKGKYVELRCDPISGHTALYWYRQSLGQGPEFLIYFQGTGAADDSGLPNDRFFAVRPEGSVSTLKIQRTERGDSAVYLCASSPLAGAPDTQYFGPGTRLTVL.

J is TRBJ2-4 and V is TRBV28; 7 bases match TRBD1. Trimming at V came to 4 bases and at J to 2 bases, leaving 5 bases not matched to a gene. This CDR3 is 15 amino acids long. Germline V gives CDR1 MDHEN, CDR2 SYDVKM. In nucleotides, the CDR3 is TGTGCCAGCAGTTACAGGGGTGAAACCAAAAACATTCAGTACTTC. Protein product: CASSYRGETKNIQYF. The full variable domain, rest sourced from reference TRBV28 and TRBJ2-4, is DVKVTQSSRYLVKRTGEKVFLECVQDMDHENMFWYRQDPGLGLRLIYFSYDVKMKEKGDIPEGYSVSREKKERFSLILESASTNQTSMYLCASSYRGETKNIQYFGAGTRLSVL.

This clonotype has at least ten counts. J is TRBJ2-3 and V is TRBV9; D may be TRBD1 or TRBD2 (6 bases each). Germline V lookup: CDR1 SGDLS, CDR2 YYNGEE. This CDR3 comprises 14 residues. The V end lost 1 base, the J end lost 6 bases, and 12 bases lay between the germline ends. The CDR3 reads CASSVRGRSDTQYF. CDR3 in DNA: TGTGCCAGCAGCGTACGGGGGCGGTCCGATACGCAGTATTTT.

This clonotype was seen ten or more times. V is TRBV12-3 or TRBV12-4 and J is TRBJ1-2; D unresolved. CDR3 length: 13 amino acids. The V end was cut by 2 bases, the J end by 8 bases, with 12 bases between. The CDR3 nucleotides read TGTGCCAGCAGTTTAACACGCACGGGGGGCTACACCTTC. Translated, it gives CASSLTRTGGYTF.

This clonotype was detected a few times. The chain has TRBV13 and TRBJ2-1, with D possibly TRBD2 on 5 matching bases. CDR1 and CDR2 (germline): PRHDT, FYEKMQ (reference sequence). CDR3 length equals 13 residues. The ends were cut back, 5 bases at V and 7 bases at J, with 12 bases in the middle. This CDR3 reads CASSLLRGNEQFF. The CDR3 region has the DNA TGTGCCAGCAGCCTACTTCGGGGAAATGAGCAGTTCTTC.

This chain joins TRBV5-1 and TRBJ1-1, with D hard to call. CDR3 length: 14 residues. Trimming cost V 1 base and J 5 bases, with 12 bases left between them. Germline CDR1 SGHRS, CDR2 YFSETQ. The CDR3 spells CASSLRLGKTEAFF. DNA for the CDR3: TGCGCCAGCAGCTTGAGGTTAGGGAAGACTGAAGCTTTCTTT.

At least ten counts were recorded for this clonotype. This chain's CDR3 is CASKGGTGGEKLFF. CDR3 sequence (DNA): TGTGCCAGCAAGGGAGGGACAGGCGGTGAAAAACTGTTTTTT. The genes are TRBV6-5 and TRBJ1-4, with 8 bases identical to TRBD1. Trimming cost V 7 bases and J 7 bases; bases outside gene matches: 8. Germline V gene lookup returns CDR1 MNHEY and CDR2 SVGAGI. The CDR3 sequence is 14 residues long.

This clonotype has a handful of counts. This chain joins TRBV28 and TRBJ2-3; no definite D call. The V end was cut by 6 bases, the J end by 0 bases, with 4 bases between. Germline loops: CDR1 MDHEN, CDR2 SYDVKM. The CDR3 runs 12 residues. The DNA for the CDR3 is TGTGCCAGCAGGGTGAGCACAGATACGCAGTATTTT. Amino acids: CASRVSTDTQYF. Full variable domain (rest looked up from reference TRBV28 and TRBJ2-3): DVKVTQSSRYLVKRTGEKVFLECVQDMDHENMFWYRQDPGLGLRLIYFSYDVKMKEKGDIPEGYSVSREKKERFSLILESASTNQTSMYLCASRVSTDTQYFGPGTRLTVL.

The sample holds a few counts of this clonotype. CDR3 nucleotides: TGCAGCGTTGTGGTGTCAGGGGGCTATTACTCCTACAATGAGCAGTTCTTC. Protein product: CSVVVSGGYYSYNEQFF. V is TRBV29-1 and J is TRBJ2-1, with 8 positions matching TRBD1. Germline V CDR1 and CDR2: SQVTM, ANQGSEA. The CDR3 runs 17 residues. After removal of 4 bases from V and 0 bases from J, the junction contained 11 bases not matched to a gene.

This clonotype turned up a few times. J is TRBJ2-7 and V is TRBV11-2; unclear D gene. Germline V gene lookup returns CDR1 SGHAT and CDR2 FQNNGV. V shed 1 base and J shed 6 bases, with 7 bases lying between them. This CDR3 region has 12 residues. Here the CDR3 reads CASSLGFTEQYF. CDR3 DNA: TGTGCCAGCAGCTTAGGGTTCACCGAGCAGTACTTC.

This clonotype has just a few counts. The chain recombines TRBV6-6 with TRBJ1-1; possible D gene TRBD1, 5 bases. The V end was cut by 0 bases, the J end by 5 bases, with 13 bases between. There are 15 residues in the CDR3. Germline-derived CDR1 and CDR2 are MNHNY and SVGAGI (reference sequence). The CDR3 nucleotides read TGTGCCAGCAGTTACTCGCCAAGGGAGGGGACTGAAGCTTTCTTT. Translation: CASSYSPREGTEAFF.

This chain joins TRBV7-2 and TRBJ2-7; 8 bases map to TRBD1. Trimming took 5 bases from V and 7 from J; bases not matched to a gene: 7. Germline V CDR1 and CDR2: SGHTA, FQGNSA. The CDR3 totals 13 residues. CDR3 in DNA: TGTGCCAGCAGCCCACAGGGGGTAGGGGAGCAGTACTTC. Translated: CASSPQGVGEQYF.